The following is a T cell receptor (beta chain) sequence with its context. The data belong to a study of blood T cell repertoires in COVID-19. Study at large: Acute-phase and convalescent COVID-19 samples originated in the United States, Italy and Spain.

From germline, CDR1 is ENHRY and CDR2 SYGVKD. Trimming took 6 bases from V and 7 from J, leaving 13 bases between them. There are 14 residues in the CDR3. Two negative PCRs, clearance, or symptom resolution were required of recovered Cohort 3 donors. TCRdb's copy holds only in-frame clones and misses some; the assay was immunoSEQ multiplex PCR. This table has approximately 390,000 clones, 85% to 90% appearing once. Sample: PBMCs or T cells enriched from blood (not recorded which). This sequence joins TRBV10-3 and TRBJ1-6, with a possible D match to TRBD1 (6 bases). This TCR was recovered from a woman in her forties or fifties who had recovered from COVID-19. CDR3 sequence: CAIRGGGPNSPLHF. The CDR3 nucleotides read TGTGCCATCAGGGGTGGGGGCCCCAATTCACCCCTCCACTTT.